In this sample, the clone carrying this T cell receptor (beta chain) turned up many times. From the 5' RACE reads, TCRdb called clonotypes with MiXCR, one entry per CDR3 protein. The sample yields about 64,000 distinct CDR3 sequences, about 19% seen once. This sample stems from a study of HIV-infected patients and healthy controls. V dropped 1 base and J dropped 4 bases, with 10 bases sitting between them. Germline lookup yields CDR1 SGHTA and CDR2 FQGNSA. This CDR3 is built from 14 residues. V is TRBV7-2 and J is TRBJ1-1; D uncertain. The TCR was taken from a human donor in good health. The sample consisted of CD4+ T cells from blood. The CDR3: CASSLDVRGTEAFF. As DNA, the CDR3 is TGTGCCAGCAGCTTAGATGTCCGTGGCACTGAAGCTTTCTTT. Using reference TRBV7-2 and TRBJ1-1 for the parts outside the CDR3, the full variable domain is GAGVSQSPSNKVTEKGKDVELRCDPISGHTALYWYRQSLGQGLEFLIYFQGNSAPDKSGLPSDRFSAERTGGSVSTLTIQRTQQEDSAVYLCASSLDVRGTEAFFGQGTRLTVV.